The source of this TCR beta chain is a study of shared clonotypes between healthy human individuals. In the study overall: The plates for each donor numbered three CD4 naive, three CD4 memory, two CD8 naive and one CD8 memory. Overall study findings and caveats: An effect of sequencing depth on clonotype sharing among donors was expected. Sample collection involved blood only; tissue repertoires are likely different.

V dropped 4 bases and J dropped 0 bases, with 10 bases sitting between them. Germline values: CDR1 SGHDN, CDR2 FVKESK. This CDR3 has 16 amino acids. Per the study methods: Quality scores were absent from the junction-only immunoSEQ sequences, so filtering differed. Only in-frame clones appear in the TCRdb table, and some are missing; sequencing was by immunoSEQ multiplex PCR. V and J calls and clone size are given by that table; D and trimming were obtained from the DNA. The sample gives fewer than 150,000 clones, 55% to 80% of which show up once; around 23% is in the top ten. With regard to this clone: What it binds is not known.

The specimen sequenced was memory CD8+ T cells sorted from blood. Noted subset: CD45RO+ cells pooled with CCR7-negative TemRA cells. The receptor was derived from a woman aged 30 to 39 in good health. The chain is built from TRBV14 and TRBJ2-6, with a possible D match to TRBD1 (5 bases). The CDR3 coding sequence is TGTGCCAGCAGCCGGGGCAGTTACTCTGGGGCCAACGTCCTGACTTTC. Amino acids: CASSRGSYSGANVLTF.